One and the same sample provided the 23 T cell receptor beta chains below, sequenced in a study of monozygotic twins with inflammatory bowel disease. No DNA is given; TCRdb re-called the 5' RACE reads and lists each CDR3 protein once. The sample holds about 380,000 distinct CDR3 sequences. Source material: blood. These receptors all come from a human donor with ulcerative colitis or Crohn's disease, or a healthy co-twin of an affected twin (not recorded which).

The rearrangement joins TRBV7-2 to TRBJ1-5. Germline CDR1 is SGHTA and CDR2 is FQGNSA. The CDR3 spans 15 residues. CDR3 loop: CASSSQEHSNQPQYF. Drawing the rest from reference TRBV7-2 and TRBJ1-5, the complete variable domain is GAGVSQSPSNKVTEKGKDVELRCDPISGHTALYWYRQSLGQGLEFLIYFQGNSAPDKSGLPSDRFSAERTGGSVSTLTIQRTQQEDSAVYLCASSSQEHSNQPQYFGDGTRLSIL.

CDR3 sequence reads: CASRGVSSYNEQFF. The rearrangement links TRBV7-8 to TRBJ2-1; absent DNA, TCRdb's TRBD1 call cannot be checked. The length of the CDR3 is 14 residues. CDR1 is SGHVS and CDR2 is FQNEAQ in the germline V gene.

The rearrangement uses TRBV20-1 and TRBJ2-1; the TCRdb D gene call, TRBD2, has no DNA to confirm it. CDR3 length: 14 residues. CDR1 is DFQATT and CDR2 is SNEGSKA in the germline V gene (reference sequence). The CDR3 loop reads CSATPGLSLNEQFF.

The chain couples TRBV21-1 to TRBJ1-2. TRBV21-1 is flagged as a pseudogene. CDR3 length equals 17 residues. The chain's CDR3 is CASSKALPEEGNYSYTF.

The V gene is TRBV4-1, the J gene TRBJ1-5. The V gene's germline CDR1 is MGHRA and CDR2 YSYEKL. This CDR3 spans 13 amino acids. CDR3 sequence reads: CASSQVGNQPQHF.

The genes are TRBV24-1 and TRBJ2-2. CDR3 length: 13 amino acids. Germline V gene sequence: CDR1 KGHDR, CDR2 SFDVKD. CDR3 amino acids: CATQAFRAGELFF.

The chain links TRBV5-1 to TRBJ1-6; TCRdb outputs TRBD1, but without DNA this stays unchecked. The CDR3 has 16 amino acids. Per the germline V gene, CDR1 is SGHRS and CDR2 is YFSETQ. CDR3 residues: CASSLGVSGAVSPLHF.

The chain carries TRBV11-2 and TRBJ2-1; there is no DNA to check the TCRdb D call of TRBD1. Germline loops: CDR1 SGHAT, CDR2 FQNNGV. The CDR3 sequence is 19 residues long. This CDR3 reads CASSFFAPRQAFTYNEQFF.

This chain uses TRBV7-2 with TRBJ1-4; TCRdb reports TRBD1, a call that lacks DNA to check it against. The CDR3 has 14 residues. The germline V gene has CDR1 SGHTA and CDR2 FQGNSA. This CDR3 reads CASSSLPANEKLFF.

The chain recombines TRBV29-1 with TRBJ2-1; without DNA, the TCRdb call of TRBD2 cannot be checked. The germline gives CDR1 SQVTM, CDR2 ANQGSEA. The CDR3 has 16 amino acids. This CDR3 reads CSVDPPGLGVYNEQFF.

The chain links TRBV24-1 to TRBJ2-7. This CDR3 contains 12 residues. Germline-derived CDR1 and CDR2 are KGHDR and SFDVKD. Here the CDR3 reads CATSAYSSEQYF.

The rearrangement uses TRBV12-3 or TRBV12-4 and TRBJ2-7; TCRdb gives TRBD1 as the D gene, but with no DNA this cannot be confirmed. This CDR3 has 14 amino acids. The CDR3 protein is CASSLWTGGDEQYF.

The CDR3 protein is CASRGRTGINEKLFF. J is TRBJ1-4 and V is TRBV6-1; the TRBD1 assignment by TCRdb is unverifiable without DNA. The CDR3 is 15 amino acids. Germline CDR1 and CDR2: MNHNS and SASEGT.

V usage is TRBV7-2 and J usage is TRBJ2-7; TCRdb reports TRBD1, a call that lacks DNA to check it against. CDR1 is SGHTA and CDR2 is FQGNSA in the germline V gene. This CDR3 region has 14 residues. This CDR3 is CASSLGTNSYEQYF.

The chain carries TRBV6-1 and TRBJ1-2. The germline gives CDR1 MNHNS, CDR2 SASEGT. The CDR3 has 16 amino acids. The CDR3 protein is CASLGLKGRISYGYTF.

The chain links TRBV19 to TRBJ1-6. The germline CDR1 and CDR2 sequences are LNHDA and SQIVND (reference sequence). The CDR3 extends over 15 amino acids. CDR3 residues: CASSIEVTNNSPLHF. Full variable domain (remainder filled in from reference TRBV19 and TRBJ1-6): DGGITQSPKYLFRKEGQNVTLSCEQNLNHDAMYWYRQDPGQGLRLIYYSQIVNDFQKGDIAEGYSVSREKKESFPLTVTSAQKNPTAFYLCASSIEVTNNSPLHFGNGTRLTVT.

V and J are TRBV3-1 and TRBJ2-7. Germline loops: CDR1 LGHDT, CDR2 YNNKEL (reference sequence). This CDR3 comprises 14 residues. CDR3 region: CASSQVFFGYEQYF.

The CDR3 is CASSPLLSSQGQPQHF. V usage is TRBV7-9 and J usage is TRBJ1-5; the TRBD1 assignment by TCRdb is unverifiable without DNA. The germline CDR1 and CDR2 sequences are SEHNR and FQNEAQ (reference sequence). The CDR3 has 16 residues.

This sequence joins TRBV6-1 and TRBJ1-2. This CDR3 has 16 amino acids. In germline, CDR1 is MNHNS, CDR2 SASEGT. The CDR3 region is CASSEGVGRENYGYTF.

The V gene is TRBV7-2, the J gene TRBJ1-2; without DNA, the TCRdb call of TRBD1 cannot be checked. Germline CDR1 reads SGHTA; CDR2 reads FQGNSA. This CDR3 is built from 15 residues. The CDR3 loop reads CASSLDPGANYGYTF.

The V and J genes are TRBV28 and TRBJ2-7; TCRdb gives TRBD2 as the D gene, but with no DNA this cannot be confirmed. Germline values: CDR1 MDHEN, CDR2 SYDVKM. This CDR3 has 16 amino acids. CDR3 sequence reads: CASSLSGLGTDYEQYF.

The CDR3 region is CASSYSAGSGGYTF. The rearrangement links TRBV6-2 or TRBV6-3 to TRBJ1-2; TCRdb outputs TRBD1, but without DNA this stays unchecked. The CDR3 sequence is 14 residues long. Germline CDR1 reads MNHEY; CDR2 reads SVGEGT.

The rearrangement uses TRBV6-6 and TRBJ2-2. This CDR3 has 13 residues. Germline V gene data show CDR1 as MNHNY and CDR2 as SVGAGI (reference sequence). The CDR3 region is CASSMMITGELFF.